The clone carrying this T cell receptor (beta chain) is a singleton in its sample. The target antigen is unknown. Germline is not matched at one junction end, which may reflect a read error. A second about 7 to 11 cycle PCR used barcoded and J-beta primers. Each cDNA molecule was tagged by a template-switch adaptor with 12 random nucleotides. Per-sample output comprised a minimum of 3 million paired-end reads containing CDR3. Each CDR3 protein gets one entry after TCRdb re-called the 5' RACE reads with MiXCR. This sample carries roughly 1,800,000 distinct CDR3 sequences, roughly 50% of them seen once, and the ten largest clones take more than 2%. This record belongs to a study of blood T cells in healthy people across ages. The study, taken as a whole, reports: Estimated diversity that came from one million T cells was considered an underestimate.

The source of this sequence is a middle-aged woman in good health. Sample: blood.

Here the CDR3 DNA reads TGCAGCGTTGAACCGATGGGAGTTCGTTCGAATGGGCAGTTCTTC. This encodes CSVEPMGVRSNGQFF. This sequence joins TRBV29-1 and TRBJ2-1; possibly TRBD2 for D (5 bases). Germline V CDR1 and CDR2: SQVTM, ANQGSEA. This CDR3 region has 15 residues.